This TCR beta chain emerged from a study of blood T cells in healthy people across ages (dated by TCRdb to 2013 to 2016). Notes on the research overall: In model experiments, roughly one uniquely barcoded TCR beta cDNA molecule per two T cells was captured by template switching. To avoid experimental bias, donors of different ages were spread randomly across the sequencing lanes. Donors were grouped into four age groups: young (average roughly 15 years), middle-aged (around 39), aged (around 60) and long-lived (82). To track age-related changes in TCR beta repertoire diversity, the study relied on deep sequencing normalized with unique cDNA molecular identifiers. Using the same blood draw, the study looked at two additional independent replicas of 1 million unique cDNA reads for two donors, one aged 18 to 30 and the other aged 80 or older.

In the case of this clonotype: What antigen it recognizes has not been identified. Nothing much larger sits one base from this clone, and base qualities are not available.

The library was generated by 5' RACE. The reads were generated on an Illumina HiSeq 2500. A second PCR of 7 to 11 cycles was run with a J-beta primer mix and a sample-barcoded 5' primer. A unique molecular identifier was introduced onto each TCR beta cDNA molecule by a template-switch 5' adaptor carrying 12 random nucleotides. Each sample yielded at least 3 million CDR3-containing paired-end reads. First-strand cDNA was synthesized from all RNA with the Mint cDNA synthesis kit, primed by a TRBC-specific oligonucleotide. Following uracil-DNA glycosylase treatment, a first 18-cycle PCR with universal primers M1SS and BC2_uni_R was performed on all cDNA. The paper's data handling went like this. Normalization of each sample was performed by random selection of 1 million high-quality reads, each carrying a distinct molecular identifier. Reads sharing molecular identifiers were discarded rather than binned into consensus sequences. MiTCR, set to a Q25 quality threshold and the strictest error-elimination algorithm, was used for CDR3 identification, clonotype clustering and error correction. Lower-bound total TCR beta diversity was estimated with a nonparametric unseen species model using Euler transformation. TCRdb reprocessing: public reads trimmed at Q25 with fastp, clones called with MiXCR, in-frame beta chains kept. Entries are consolidated by CDR3 protein sequence, retaining the most common genes and DNA. The V and J calls, along with clone size, are taken from TCRdb and not from the paper's own processing. The sample table holds 1.5 million to 2 million distinct CDR3 sequences, of which 40% to 55% were seen once. Approximately 2% of the sample lies in the top ten.

Paper-wide results and their limitations: As age increased, observed TCR beta diversity per million T cells dropped in a roughly linear way, and a significant reduction was already evident by age roughly 36. Total diversity estimates from one million sequenced T cells were considered lower bounds and underestimates. The CMV infection status of donors was not known, potentially confounding age-related changes in expanded clonotypes. Conclusive comparison of naive and antigen-experienced compartments was prevented by the profiling of bulk unsorted PBMCs. Compared with the aged group, more naive CD4+ T cells, fewer expanded clones and increased TCR diversity were shown by the long-lived group, suggesting age selection. The percentage of naive T cells measured by flow cytometry correlated strongly with observed TCR beta diversity.

Donors were around 37 systemically healthy Caucasian individuals from Russia aged about 6 to 100 years. Each donor gave ten milliliters of peripheral blood, drawn into EDTA-treated Vacutainer tubes. Ficoll-Paque density-gradient centrifugation was used to isolate PBMCs, with at least 6 million obtained per sample. Trizol reagent was used to extract total RNA from PBMCs, with at least 5.5 micrograms per sample. For every donor, flow cytometry on a PBMC aliquot measured the percentage of naive CD45RAhigh/CD27high T cells. The CDR3, from cysteine to phenylalanine, totals 15 residues. Only the CDR3 part of the read is kept: 45 bases, read in frame from the first base. The germline V gene supplies CDR1 SGHRS and CDR2 YFSETQ. Trimming costs V 0 bases and J 5 bases, and their ends lie 11 bases apart.

The rearrangement joined TRBV5-1 to TRBJ1-4, with no confident D gene call. The specimen sequenced was blood. This TCR came from a middle-aged woman in good health. The CDR3 is CASSLAGKPNEKLFF. The nucleotides are TGCGCCAGCAGCTTGGCTGGGAAGCCGAATGAAAAACTGTTTTTT.